This entry concerns a single TCR beta chain. This CDR3 contains 19 residues. The sample comes from a study of shared clonotypes between healthy human individuals. Assay used: immunoSEQ multiplex PCR; TCRdb lists only in-frame clones, some missing. This table holds over 1.4 million clones, roughly 96% found once. The clonotype comes from a man aged 25-40 years in good health. The sample comprised naive CD4+ T cells sorted from blood. The sample's subset: CD45RA+ positively selected. This rearrangement joins TRBV1 to TRBJ2-5; TRBD2, the table's D call, lacks a check against the DNA. TRBV1 is reported as a pseudogene. CDR3 residues: CTSSQRPRDKGENQETQYF. The DNA of the CDR3 is TGCACCAGCAGCCAAAGGCCCCGGGATAAGGGAGAGAACCAAGAGACCCAGTACTTC.